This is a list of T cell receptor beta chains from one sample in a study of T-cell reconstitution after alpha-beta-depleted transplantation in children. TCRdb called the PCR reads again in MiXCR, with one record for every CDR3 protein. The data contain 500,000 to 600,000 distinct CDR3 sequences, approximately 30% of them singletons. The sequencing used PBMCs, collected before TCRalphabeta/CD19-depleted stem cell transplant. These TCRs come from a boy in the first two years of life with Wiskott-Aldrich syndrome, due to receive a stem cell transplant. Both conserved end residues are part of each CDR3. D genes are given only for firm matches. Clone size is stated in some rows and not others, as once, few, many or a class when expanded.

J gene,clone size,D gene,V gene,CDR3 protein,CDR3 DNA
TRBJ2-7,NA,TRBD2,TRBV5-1,CASSFGTSGISYEQYF,TGCGCCAGCAGCTTCGGGACTAGCGGGATCTCCTACGAGCAGTACTTC
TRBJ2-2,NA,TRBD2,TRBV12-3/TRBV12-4,CASSFSGRNTGELFF,TGTGCCAGCAGTTTTAGCGGGAGGAACACCGGGGAGCTGTTTTTT
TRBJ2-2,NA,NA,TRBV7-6,CASSFRDGTGELFF,TGTGCCAGCAGTTTCCGGGACGGTACCGGGGAGCTGTTTTTT
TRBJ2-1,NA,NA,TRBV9,CASSVNRVMGNEQFF,TGTGCCAGCAGCGTAAACAGGGTTATGGGCAATGAGCAGTTCTTC
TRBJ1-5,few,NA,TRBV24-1,CATSVWDQPQHF,TGTGCCACCAGTGTGTGGGATCAGCCCCAGCATTTT
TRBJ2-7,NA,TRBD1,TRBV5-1,CASSLKGGDGPYEQYF,TGCGCCAGCAGCTTGAAAGGGGGCGATGGACCCTACGAGCAGTACTTC
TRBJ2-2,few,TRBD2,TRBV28,CASTPLAGGLNTGELFF,TGTGCCAGCACCCCACTAGCGGGAGGCCTTAACACCGGGGAGCTGTTTTTT
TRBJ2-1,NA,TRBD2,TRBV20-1,CSARRTSGSEQFF,TGCAGTGCTAGGAGGACTAGCGGGAGTGAGCAGTTCTTC
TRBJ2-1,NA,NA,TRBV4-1,CASSQGTRTYNEQFF,TGCGCCAGCAGCCAGGGGACTCGAACCTACAATGAGCAGTTCTTC
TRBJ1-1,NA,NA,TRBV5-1,CASSFDRTNTEAFF,TGCGCCAGCAGCTTTGACAGGACGAACACTGAAGCTTTCTTT
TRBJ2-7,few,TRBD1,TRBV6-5,CASSYHRTGLSSYEQYF,TGTGCCAGCAGTTACCATAGGACAGGCTTAAGCTCCTACGAGCAGTACTTC
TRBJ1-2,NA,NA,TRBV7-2,CASSLAPGPSYGYTF,TGTGCCAGCAGCCTTGCTCCGGGACCCAGCTATGGCTACACCTTC
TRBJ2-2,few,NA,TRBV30,CAWSRPDMWTGELFF,TGTGCCTGGAGTCGCCCCGACATGTGGACCGGGGAGCTGTTTTTT
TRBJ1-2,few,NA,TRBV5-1,CASSLGDTGYTF,TGCGCCAGCAGCCTGGGGGACACCGGCTACACCTTC
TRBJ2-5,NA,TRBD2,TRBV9,CASSASGRGQETQYF,TGTGCCAGCAGCGCTAGCGGGAGGGGGCAAGAGACCCAGTACTTC
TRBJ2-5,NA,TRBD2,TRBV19,CASSRDYRQETQYF,TGTGCCAGTAGCCGGGACTATCGCCAAGAGACCCAGTACTTC
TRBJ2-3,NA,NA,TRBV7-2,CASSLPAEYRRTDTQYF,TGTGCCAGCAGCCTCCCCGCGGAATACCGCCGCACAGATACGCAGTATTTT
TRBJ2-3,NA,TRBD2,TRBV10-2,CASSVLAGAADTQYF,TGCGCCAGCAGTGTTCTAGCGGGAGCCGCAGATACGCAGTATTTT
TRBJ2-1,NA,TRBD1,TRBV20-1,CSASRQGWDEQFF,TGCAGTGCTAGTCGACAGGGTTGGGATGAGCAGTTCTTC
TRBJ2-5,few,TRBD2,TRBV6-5,CASSYGGGQETQYF,TGTGCCAGCAGTTATGGGGGGGGCCAAGAGACCCAGTACTTC
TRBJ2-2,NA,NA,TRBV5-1,CASSLAMGELFF,TGCGCCAGCAGCTTGGCCATGGGGGAGCTGTTTTTT
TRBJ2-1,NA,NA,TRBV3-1,CASSRPSMDEQFF,TGTGCCAGCAGCCGCCCCTCGATGGATGAGCAGTTCTTC
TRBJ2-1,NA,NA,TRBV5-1,CASSLVQGREQFF,TGCGCCAGCAGCTTGGTTCAGGGAAGGGAGCAGTTCTTC
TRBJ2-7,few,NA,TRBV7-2,CASSLGRVGEQYF,TGTGCCAGCAGCTTAGGACGGGTTGGCGAGCAGTACTTC
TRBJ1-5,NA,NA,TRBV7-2,CASSLDSPQPQHF,TGTGCCAGCAGCTTAGATTCGCCCCAGCCCCAGCATTTT
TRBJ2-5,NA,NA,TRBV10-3,CAISELRGETQYF,TGTGCCATCAGTGAGTTGAGGGGAGAGACCCAGTACTTC
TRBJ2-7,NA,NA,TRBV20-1,CSAGGRKQYF,TGCAGTGCTGGGGGAAGGAAGCAGTACTTC
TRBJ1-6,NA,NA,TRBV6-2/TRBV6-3,CASSYAPKPLHF,TGTGCCAGCAGTTACGCCCCAAAACCCCTCCACTTT
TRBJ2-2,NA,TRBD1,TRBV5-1,CASSSTTGVANTGELFF,TGCGCCAGCAGCTCTACCACAGGGGTGGCGAACACCGGGGAGCTGTTTTTT
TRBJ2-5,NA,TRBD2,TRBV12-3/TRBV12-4,CASSERGLAEKETQYF,TGTGCCAGCAGTGAACGTGGACTAGCGGAGAAAGAGACCCAGTACTTC
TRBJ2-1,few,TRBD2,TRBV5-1,CASGRLATVDEQFF,TGCGCCAGCGGGAGACTAGCGACCGTGGATGAGCAGTTCTTC
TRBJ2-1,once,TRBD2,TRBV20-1,CSASPGLAGLLNEQFF,TGCAGTGCTAGTCCTGGACTAGCGGGACTCCTCAATGAGCAGTTCTTC
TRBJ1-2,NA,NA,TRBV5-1,CASSPPAGVEGYTF,TGCGCCAGCAGCCCCCCCGCAGGGGTGGAGGGCTACACCTTC
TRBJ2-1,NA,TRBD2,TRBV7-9,CASSGLAYSDEQFF,TGTGCCAGCTCGGGACTAGCTTACTCCGATGAGCAGTTCTTC
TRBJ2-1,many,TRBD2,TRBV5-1,CASSLETSGYNEQFF,TGCGCCAGCAGCTTGGAGACTAGCGGGTACAATGAGCAGTTCTTC
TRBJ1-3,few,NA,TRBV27,CASSSGSGNTIYF,TGTGCCAGCAGTTCCGGTTCTGGAAACACCATATATTTT
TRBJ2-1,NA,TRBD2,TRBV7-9,CASSMGGQEYNEQFF,TGTGCCAGCAGCATGGGAGGGCAGGAATACAATGAGCAGTTCTTC
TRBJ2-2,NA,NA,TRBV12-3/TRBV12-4,CASTLGNGVNTRELFF,TGTGCCAGCACCCTTGGCAACGGTGTGAACACCCGGGAGCTGTTTTTT
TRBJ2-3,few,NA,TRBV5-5,CASSIRQDTDTQYF,TGTGCCAGCAGCATAAGACAGGACACAGATACGCAGTATTTT
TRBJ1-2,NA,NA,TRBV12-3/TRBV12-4,CASSSGGGYTF,TGTGCCAGCAGTTCCGGGGGCGGCTACACCTTC
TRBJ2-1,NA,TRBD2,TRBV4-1,CASSHHGTSRSFEQFF,TGCGCCAGCAGCCACCACGGGACTAGCAGATCCTTTGAGCAGTTCTTC
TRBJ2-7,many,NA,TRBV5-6,CASSSRDYEQYF,TGTGCCAGCAGCAGCCGAGACTACGAGCAGTACTTC
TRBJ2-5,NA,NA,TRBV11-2,CASSLDGFGGQETQYF,TGTGCCAGCAGCTTAGATGGGTTTGGGGGCCAAGAGACCCAGTACTTC
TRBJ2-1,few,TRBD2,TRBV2,CASSGGVYNEQFF,TGTGCCAGCAGCGGGGGGGTCTACAATGAGCAGTTCTTC
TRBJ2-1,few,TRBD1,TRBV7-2,CASSLGGTGRDEQFF,TGTGCCAGCAGCTTAGGTGGGACAGGGCGGGATGAGCAGTTCTTC
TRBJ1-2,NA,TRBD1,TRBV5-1,CASSQGDRGSYGYTF,TGCGCCAGCAGCCAAGGGGACAGGGGTTCCTATGGCTACACCTTC
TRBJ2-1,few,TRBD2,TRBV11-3,CASSLDSAGGWNEQFF,TGTGCCAGCAGCTTAGATTCCGCGGGAGGCTGGAATGAGCAGTTCTTC
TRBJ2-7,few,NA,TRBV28,CACVGDSYEQYF,TGTGCCTGTGTGGGGGACTCCTACGAGCAGTACTTC
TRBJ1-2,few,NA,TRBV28,CASSQIWWGYTF,TGTGCCAGCAGCCAGATCTGGTGGGGCTACACCTTC
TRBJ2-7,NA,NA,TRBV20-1,CSARSSANHEQYF,TGCAGTGCTAGATCTTCTGCCAACCACGAGCAGTACTTC
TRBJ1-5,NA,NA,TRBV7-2,CASSQGQSKYSNQPQHF,TGTGCCAGCAGCCAAGGACAGAGCAAATATAGCAATCAGCCCCAGCATTTT
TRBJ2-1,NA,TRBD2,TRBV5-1,CASSLSTGLATNNEQFF,TGCGCCAGCAGCTTGAGTACGGGACTAGCGACAAACAATGAGCAGTTCTTC
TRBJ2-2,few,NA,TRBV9,CASSVEDYGLATGELFF,TGTGCCAGCAGCGTCGAGGATTACGGACTGGCCACCGGGGAGCTGTTTTTT